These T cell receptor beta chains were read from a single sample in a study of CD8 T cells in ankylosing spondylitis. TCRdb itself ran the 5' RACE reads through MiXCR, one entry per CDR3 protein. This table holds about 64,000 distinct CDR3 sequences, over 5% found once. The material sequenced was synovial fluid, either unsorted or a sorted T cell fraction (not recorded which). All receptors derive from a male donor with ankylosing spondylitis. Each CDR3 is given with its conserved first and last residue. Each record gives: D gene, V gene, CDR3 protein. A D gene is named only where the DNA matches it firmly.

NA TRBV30 CAWSSGLPMNTGELFF
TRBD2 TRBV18 CASSPPTSTRGETQYF
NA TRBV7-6 CASSLDRGNQPQHF
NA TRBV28 CASRRPEVSIYEQFF
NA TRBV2 CASTPSETQYF
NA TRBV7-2 CASSPLRENSPLHF
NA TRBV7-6 CASSSDSNTGELFF
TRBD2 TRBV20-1 CSAISGRDPYVEQYF
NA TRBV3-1 CASSPRGERETQYF
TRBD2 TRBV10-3 CAISGFASSYNEQFF
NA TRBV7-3 CASSYGRSSGNTIYF